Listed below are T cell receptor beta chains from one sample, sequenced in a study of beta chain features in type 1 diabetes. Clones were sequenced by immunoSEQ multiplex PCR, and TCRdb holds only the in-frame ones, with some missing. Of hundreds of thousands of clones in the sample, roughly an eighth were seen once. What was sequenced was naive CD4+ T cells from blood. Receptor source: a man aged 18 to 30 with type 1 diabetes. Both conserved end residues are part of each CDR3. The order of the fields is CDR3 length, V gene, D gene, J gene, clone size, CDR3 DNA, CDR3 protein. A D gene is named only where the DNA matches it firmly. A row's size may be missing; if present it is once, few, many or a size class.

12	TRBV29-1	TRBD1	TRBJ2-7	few	TGCAGCGTGGGACAGGGGTCCTACGAGCAGTACTTC	CSVGQGSYEQYF
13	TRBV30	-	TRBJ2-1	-	TGTGCCTGGACAGGGAGCTCCTACAATGAGCAGTTCTTC	CAWTGSSYNEQFF
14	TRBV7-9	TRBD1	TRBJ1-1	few	TGTGCCAGCAGGAAACAGACAGGGGACACTGAAGCTTTCTTT	CASRKQTGDTEAFF
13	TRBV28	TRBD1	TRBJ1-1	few	TGTGCCAGCAGCCCGACAGGGGTTACTGAAGCTTTCTTT	CASSPTGVTEAFF
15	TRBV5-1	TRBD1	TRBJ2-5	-	TGCGCCAGCAGCAAAAGGACAGGGGAGGTGGAGACCCAGTACTTC	CASSKRTGEVETQYF
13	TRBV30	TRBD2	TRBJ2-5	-	TGTACGGCTAGCGGGGGGGCCGGAGAGACCCAGTACTTC	CTASGGAGETQYF
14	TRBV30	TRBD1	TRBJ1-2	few	TGTGCCTCCCGCGACAGGGGGCGTAGCTATGGCTACACCTTC	CASRDRGRSYGYTF
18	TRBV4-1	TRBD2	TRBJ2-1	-	TGCGCCAGCAGCCAAGTCTCGCGGGAGGGCCGCTTAGTGGGTGAGCAGTTCTTC	CASSQVSREGRLVGEQFF
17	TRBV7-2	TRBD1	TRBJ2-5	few	TGTGCCAGCAGCTTAGACGGACAGGGAAGGTCTCAGGAGACCCAGTACTTC	CASSLDGQGRSQETQYF
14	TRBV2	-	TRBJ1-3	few	TGTGCCAGCAGGGACAGCGTCTCTGGAAACACCATATATTTT	CASRDSVSGNTIYF
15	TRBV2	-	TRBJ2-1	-	TGTGCCAGCAGTGAAAACAGGGCAATTTTAAATGAGCAGTTCTTC	CASSENRAILNEQFF
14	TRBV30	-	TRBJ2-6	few	TGTGGCCGGGACGGAAGTTCTGGGGCCAACGTCCTGACTTTC	CGRDGSSGANVLTF
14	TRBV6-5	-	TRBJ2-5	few	TGTGCCAGCCGGCTGAGTCCGGGACCTAAGACCCAGTACTTC	CASRLSPGPKTQYF
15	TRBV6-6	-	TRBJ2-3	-	TGTGCCAGCAGTTCGGTGGGCGGGGAGGCAGATACGCAGTATTTT	CASSSVGGEADTQYF
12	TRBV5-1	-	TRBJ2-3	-	TGCGCCAGCCGCCTAGATGCAGATACGCAGTATTTT	CASRLDADTQYF
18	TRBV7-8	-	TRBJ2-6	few	TGTGCCAGCAGCTTAGAGGGACACGTGGGGCCTGGGGCCAACGTCCTGACTTTC	CASSLEGHVGPGANVLTF
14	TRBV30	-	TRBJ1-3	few	TGTGCCTGGAGTAGAAGTTCAGCTGGAAACACCATATATTTT	CAWSRSSAGNTIYF
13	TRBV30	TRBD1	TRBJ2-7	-	TGTGCCTGGGCGCCAGGGGGCTACCACGAGCAGTACTTC	CAWAPGGYHEQYF
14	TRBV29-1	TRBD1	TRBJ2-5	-	TGCAGCGTTTTCCAAGGGACAGGGCGAGAGACCCAGTACTTC	CSVFQGTGRETQYF
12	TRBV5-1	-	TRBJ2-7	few	TGCGCCAGCAGCTTGACCCAGAATCCTCAGTACTTC	CASSLTQNPQYF
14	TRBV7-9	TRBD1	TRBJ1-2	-	TGTGCCAGCAGCTCCGGGGACAGCCACTATGGCTACACCTTC	CASSSGDSHYGYTF
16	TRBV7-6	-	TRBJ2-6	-	TGTGCCAGCAGCCCAGGGGCTGGGTCTGGGGCCAACGTCCTGACTTTC	CASSPGAGSGANVLTF
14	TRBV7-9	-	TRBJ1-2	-	TGTGCCAGCAGTCAAACAGGAATCGTCTATGGCTACACCTTC	CASSQTGIVYGYTF
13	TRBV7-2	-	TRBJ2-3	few	TGTGCCAGCAGTTACATGGAGCGGGCCACGCAGTATTTT	CASSYMERATQYF
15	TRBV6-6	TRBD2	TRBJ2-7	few	TGTGCCAGCAGTCCTGCCAGCGGGGGGTCCTACGAGCAGTACTTC	CASSPASGGSYEQYF
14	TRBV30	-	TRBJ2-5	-	TGTGCCTGGAGTGTAGTGCGGGCGCGGGTGACCCAGTACTTC	CAWSVVRARVTQYF
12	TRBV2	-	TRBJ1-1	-	TGTGCCAGCAGTGAAGGGACCCCAAGCGCTTTCTTT	CASSEGTPSAFF
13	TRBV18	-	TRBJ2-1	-	TGTGCCAGCTCACCGGGGACCTACAATGAGCAGTTCTTC	CASSPGTYNEQFF
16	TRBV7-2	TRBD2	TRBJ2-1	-	TGTGCCAGCAGCTTAGACCCCGGGACTAGACGCAATGAGCAGTTCTTC	CASSLDPGTRRNEQFF
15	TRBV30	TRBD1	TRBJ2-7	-	TGTGCCTGGGTTGCCGGGACAGGGGGCTCCTACGAGCAGTACTTC	CAWVAGTGGSYEQYF
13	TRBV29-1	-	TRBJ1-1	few	TGCAGCGTGGGGCTGGTTGGGGGAGGAAGAGATTTCTTT	CSVGLVGGGRDFF
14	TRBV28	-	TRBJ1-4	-	TGTGCCAGCAGTTTGGCCGATCTGAATGAAAAACTGTTTTTT	CASSLADLNEKLFF
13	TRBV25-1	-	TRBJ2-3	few	TGTGCCAGCAAAGACTCTAGCACAGATACGCAGTATTTT	CASKDSSTDTQYF
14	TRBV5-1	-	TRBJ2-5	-	TGCGCCAGCAGCTCCCTAGCGACCCCTGAGACCCAGTACTTC	CASSSLATPETQYF
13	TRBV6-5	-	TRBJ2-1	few	TGTGTCGGGGGGACAGGCTCCTACAATGAGCAGTTCTTC	CVGGTGSYNEQFF
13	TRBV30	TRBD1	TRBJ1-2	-	TGTGCCTGGAGCTTCACCGGGACAGAAGGCTACACCTTC	CAWSFTGTEGYTF
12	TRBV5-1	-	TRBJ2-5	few	TGCGCCAGCAGCTTGGTAGAAGAGACCCAGTACTTC	CASSLVEETQYF
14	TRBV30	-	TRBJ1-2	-	TGTGCCTGGAGTGCTACAGGGTTTTTCGGCGGCTACACCTTC	CAWSATGFFGGYTF
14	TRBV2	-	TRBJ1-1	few	TGTGCCAGCCGGGCAGGGCCCTTGAACACTGAAGCTTTCTTT	CASRAGPLNTEAFF
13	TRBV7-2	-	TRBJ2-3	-	TGTGCCGGTAGTTTAGGGGTTACAGATACGCAGTATTTT	CAGSLGVTDTQYF
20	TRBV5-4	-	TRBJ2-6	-	TGTGCCAGCAGCGCCTGGCTGGGGGTCCGCGACTACTCTGGGGCCAACGTCCTGACTTTC	CASSAWLGVRDYSGANVLTF
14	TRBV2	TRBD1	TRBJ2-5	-	TGTGCCAGCACGGGGACAGAACCACAAGAGACCCAGTACTTC	CASTGTEPQETQYF
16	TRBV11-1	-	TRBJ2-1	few	TGTGCCAGCAGCTTAGAGCACAGGAACACCTACAATGAGCAGTTCTTC	CASSLEHRNTYNEQFF
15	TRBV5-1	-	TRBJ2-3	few	TGCGCCAGCCAGGGACTTGCGACCTACACAGATACGCAGTATTTT	CASQGLATYTDTQYF
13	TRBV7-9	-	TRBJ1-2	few	TGTGCCACCGAGTTTCTAGGGGCTAGAGGCTACACCTTC	CATEFLGARGYTF
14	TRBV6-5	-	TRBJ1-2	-	TGTGCCAGCAGTTACTCCGGGGAAATCTATGGCTACACCTTC	CASSYSGEIYGYTF